The 3 T cell receptor beta chains below all came from one sample that was sequenced in a study of CD8+CD57+ T cells in acquired aplastic anemia. TCR beta VDJ and CDR3 profiling used genomic DNA as template. TCRdb used MiXCR to reprocess the reads, holding one entry per CDR3 protein. The sample has around 430,000 distinct CDR3 sequences, more than 25% seen once; the top ten hold around 0.82%. Previously, flow cytometry had revealed CD8+CD57+ cell expansion in the patients chosen for sequencing. The sequenced sample was sorted CD4+, CD8+, or CD8+CD57+ T cells (not recorded which) from PBMCs. All receptors come from a human donor with aplastic anemia.

The chain combines TRBV6-1 with TRBJ1-2; weak D call: TRBD1 (5 bases). Trimming stripped 7 bases from V and 3 bases from J, with 15 bases between. Germline V CDR1 and CDR2: MNHNS, SASEGT. CDR3 length: 14 amino acids. The DNA for the CDR3 is TGTGCCAGCATCCCTCGGGGGTCCCACTATGGCTACACCTTC. It encodes CASIPRGSHYGYTF.

This clonotype was counted ten times or more. The gene calls are TRBV2 and TRBJ2-1; 8 positions agree with TRBD2. The CDR3 has 14 amino acids. In germline, CDR1 is SNHLY, CDR2 FYNNEI. With 6 bases clipped from V and 7 bases from J, the junction kept 8 bases outside the gene matches. This chain's CDR3 is CASRGLGASNEQFF. Here the CDR3 DNA reads TGTGCCAGCAGGGGACTAGGCGCGTCTAATGAGCAGTTCTTC. The variable domain in full, with the rest retrieved from reference TRBV2 and TRBJ2-1, is EPEVTQTPSHQVTQMGQEVILRCVPISNHLYFYWYRQILGQKVEFLVSFYNNEISEKSEIFDDQFSVERPDGSNFTLKIRSTKLEDSAMYFCASRGLGASNEQFFGPGTRLTVL.

This clonotype was seen a few times. The rearrangement links TRBV12-3 or TRBV12-4 to TRBJ1-1; no clear D gene. The V gene lost 7 bases and the J gene lost 0 bases, with 9 bases spanning the gap. This CDR3 region has 13 residues. The CDR3 nucleotides are TGTGCCAGCACCCGGGTAGTGAACACTGAAGCTTTCTTT. This sequence encodes CASTRVVNTEAFF.